A selection of T cell receptor beta chains follows, all from one sample in a study of T cell responses to AZD1222 COVID-19 vaccine. The table came from immunoSEQ multiplex PCR; TCRdb's copy has only in-frame clones and leaves some out. The sample holds 100,000 to 150,000 clones, over 90% seen once. Sequenced material: peripheral blood, taken on day 0 of AZD1222 vaccination. Every receptor here comes from an adult in good health. Both conserved end residues are part of each CDR3. A D gene is named only where the DNA matches it firmly. The size entry is marked missing in some rows and otherwise reads once, few, many or a size class.

J gene: TRBJ2-7
D gene: TRBD2
V gene: TRBV6-2/TRBV6-3
clone size: .
CDR3 DNA: TGTGCCAGCAGTTACCTACTGCGTCTAGCGGGGGCCTACGAGCAGTACTTC
CDR3 protein: CASSYLLRLAGAYEQYF

J gene: TRBJ2-3
D gene: TRBD2
V gene: TRBV2
clone size: .
CDR3 DNA: TGTGCCAGCAGCCGAAGTCTGGCGGGAGGTGCAGATACGCAGTATTTT
CDR3 protein: CASSRSLAGGADTQYF

J gene: TRBJ2-7
D gene: .
V gene: TRBV14
clone size: once
CDR3 DNA: TGTGCCAGCAGCCCAAGCAGGGGCTGGGGCGAGCAGTACTTC
CDR3 protein: CASSPSRGWGEQYF

J gene: TRBJ1-2
D gene: TRBD1
V gene: TRBV9
clone size: .
CDR3 DNA: TGTGCCAGCAGCGCTTGGGACAGGGAGCAATTTGGCTACACCTTC
CDR3 protein: CASSAWDREQFGYTF

J gene: TRBJ2-5
D gene: .
V gene: TRBV5-5
clone size: .
CDR3 DNA: TGTGCCAGCAGCCTAAAAGAGACCCAGTACTTC
CDR3 protein: CASSLKETQYF

J gene: TRBJ1-5
D gene: .
V gene: TRBV9
clone size: .
CDR3 DNA: TGTGCCAGCAGCCCAAGCGGGGGTCAGCCCCAGCATTTT
CDR3 protein: CASSPSGGQPQHF

J gene: TRBJ1-5
D gene: .
V gene: TRBV19
clone size: .
CDR3 DNA: TGTGCCAGTAGTCGGGCAGCTTATCAGCCCCAGCATTTT
CDR3 protein: CASSRAAYQPQHF

J gene: TRBJ2-2
D gene: .
V gene: TRBV6-6
clone size: .
CDR3 DNA: TGTGCCAGCAGTCATCTCGATAAGGGGCTGGGCACCGGGGAGCTGTTTTTT
CDR3 protein: CASSHLDKGLGTGELFF

J gene: TRBJ1-3
D gene: .
V gene: TRBV7-9
clone size: .
CDR3 DNA: TGTGCCAGCAGCCCGGGAATCTCTGGAAACACCATATATTTT
CDR3 protein: CASSPGISGNTIYF

J gene: TRBJ2-2
D gene: TRBD1
V gene: TRBV25-1
clone size: .
CDR3 DNA: TGTGCCAGCAGTGAAGCCGGGACAGGGAACACCGGGGAGCTGTTTTTT
CDR3 protein: CASSEAGTGNTGELFF

J gene: TRBJ1-2
D gene: TRBD1
V gene: TRBV6-4
clone size: .
CDR3 DNA: TGTGCCAGCAGGAGGGACAGGCCAAGGTATGGCTACACCTTC
CDR3 protein: CASRRDRPRYGYTF

J gene: TRBJ1-1
D gene: .
V gene: TRBV14
clone size: .
CDR3 DNA: TGTGCCAGCAGCCAAGGTCCTGGGATTGAAGCTTTCTTT
CDR3 protein: CASSQGPGIEAFF

J gene: TRBJ1-6
D gene: .
V gene: TRBV9
clone size: once
CDR3 DNA: TGTGCCAGCAGCGTAGGAGGGGCGCAGGCCTCACCCCTCCACTTT
CDR3 protein: CASSVGGAQASPLHF

J gene: TRBJ1-1
D gene: .
V gene: TRBV9
clone size: .
CDR3 DNA: TGTGCCAGCAGCCCATCGGGGAACACTGAAGCTTTCTTT
CDR3 protein: CASSPSGNTEAFF

J gene: TRBJ2-2
D gene: TRBD1
V gene: TRBV15
clone size: .
CDR3 DNA: TGTGCCACCAGCAGCCGAGGGGCGGGACAGGCGAACACCGGGGAGCTGTTTTTT
CDR3 protein: CATSSRGAGQANTGELFF

J gene: TRBJ2-2
D gene: .
V gene: TRBV15
clone size: .
CDR3 DNA: TGTGCCACCAGCAGAGTCAGGGCTGCCGGGGAGCTGTTTTTT
CDR3 protein: CATSRVRAAGELFF

J gene: TRBJ2-3
D gene: .
V gene: TRBV19
clone size: .
CDR3 DNA: TGTGCCAGTAGGCCAACCGGGGGACGCACAGATACGCAGTATTTT
CDR3 protein: CASRPTGGRTDTQYF

J gene: TRBJ1-1
D gene: TRBD1
V gene: TRBV2
clone size: .
CDR3 DNA: TGTGCCAGCAGGGGGACAGGGGGCCAAACTGAAGCTTTCTTT
CDR3 protein: CASRGTGGQTEAFF

J gene: TRBJ1-1
D gene: .
V gene: TRBV12-3/TRBV12-4
clone size: .
CDR3 DNA: TGTGCCAGCAGTTTACAGGGCACTGAAGCTTTCTTT
CDR3 protein: CASSLQGTEAFF

J gene: TRBJ1-2
D gene: TRBD1
V gene: TRBV5-1
clone size: once
CDR3 DNA: TGCGCCAGCAGTTTGAACGTAGAGGACAGGGATAACTATGGCTACACCTTC
CDR3 protein: CASSLNVEDRDNYGYTF

J gene: TRBJ1-1
D gene: .
V gene: TRBV18
clone size: .
CDR3 DNA: TGTGCCAGCTCACCCGACACTGTACTGCTGAACACTGAAGCTTTCTTT
CDR3 protein: CASSPDTVLLNTEAFF

J gene: TRBJ1-1
D gene: TRBD1
V gene: TRBV7-3
clone size: .
CDR3 DNA: TGTGCCAGCAGCCGGGGGACAGGGTTGATGAACACTGAAGCTTTCTTT
CDR3 protein: CASSRGTGLMNTEAFF

J gene: TRBJ2-4
D gene: .
V gene: TRBV11-2
clone size: .
CDR3 DNA: TGTGCCAGCAGCTTATCCAAAAACATTCAGTACTTC
CDR3 protein: CASSLSKNIQYF

J gene: TRBJ2-2
D gene: .
V gene: TRBV27
clone size: .
CDR3 DNA: TGTGCCAGCAGTTTAGGGGAGGTCACCGGGGAGCTGTTTTTT
CDR3 protein: CASSLGEVTGELFF

J gene: TRBJ2-7
D gene: TRBD1
V gene: TRBV27
clone size: .
CDR3 DNA: TGTGCCAGCAGTTTTTTTGGGACAGGGGTGGACGAGCAGTACTTC
CDR3 protein: CASSFFGTGVDEQYF

J gene: TRBJ2-1
D gene: .
V gene: TRBV5-6
clone size: .
CDR3 DNA: TGTGCCAGCAGCTTACTAGACCTATCTCACAATGAGCAGTTCTTC
CDR3 protein: CASSLLDLSHNEQFF

J gene: TRBJ2-3
D gene: TRBD2
V gene: TRBV5-1
clone size: .
CDR3 DNA: TGCGCCAGCAGAACTAGCGGGTATAGCACAGATACGCAGTATTTT
CDR3 protein: CASRTSGYSTDTQYF

J gene: TRBJ2-7
D gene: TRBD1
V gene: TRBV10-3
clone size: .
CDR3 DNA: TGTGCCATCAGTGAGCCCGGGACAGCAGCCTACGAGCAGTACTTC
CDR3 protein: CAISEPGTAAYEQYF

J gene: TRBJ1-5
D gene: TRBD1
V gene: TRBV6-5
clone size: .
CDR3 DNA: TGTGCCAGCAGCGCGACAGGGGACCAGCCCCAGCATTTT
CDR3 protein: CASSATGDQPQHF